The 10 T cell receptor beta chains below come from one sample, sequenced in a study of blood T cell repertoires in COVID-19. The protocol was immunoSEQ multiplex PCR, while the TCRdb copy is restricted to in-frame clones and leaves out a portion. The sample records just over 300,000 clones, around 89% being singletons. The specimen sequenced was PBMCs or T cells enriched from blood (not recorded which). These receptors all stem from a woman aged 40 to 55 who had recovered from COVID-19.

The chain has TRBV7-9 and TRBJ1-1; D remains unclear. Per germline, CDR1 SEHNR and CDR2 FQNEAQ (reference sequence). The CDR3 runs 15 residues. Trimming pared 1 base from V and 4 bases from J, leaving 13 bases between. In DNA form, the CDR3 reads TGTGCCAGCAGCTTAGATATAGGAGTGATCACTGAAGCTTTCTTT. It is translated as CASSLDIGVITEAFF.

This chain joins TRBV2 and TRBJ1-1, with a tentative D call TRBD1 (6 bases). This CDR3 region has 14 residues. The germline gives CDR1 SNHLY, CDR2 FYNNEI. The ends were cut back, 6 bases at V and 4 bases at J, with 15 bases in the middle. CDR3 nucleotides: TGTGCCAGCAGAACCGGGACAACGATCACTGAAGCTTTCTTT. Translating it yields CASRTGTTITEAFF.

This sequence joins TRBV11-2 and TRBJ2-7; TRBD2 agrees at 9 bases. The germline gives CDR1 SGHAT, CDR2 FQNNGV. The J segment lost 7 bases and the V segment lost 2 bases, leaving 6 bases of the junction unmatched. This CDR3 contains 14 residues. The chain's CDR3 is CASSLWLREGEQYF. The CDR3 nucleotides read TGTGCCAGCAGCTTATGGCTGCGGGAGGGGGAGCAGTACTTC. Together with reference TRBV11-2 and TRBJ2-7, the CDR3 gives the full variable domain: EAGVAQSPRYKIIEKRQSVAFWCNPISGHATLYWYQQILGQGPKLLIQFQNNGVVDDSQLPKDRFSAERLKGVDSTLKIQPAKLEDSAVYLCASSLWLREGEQYFGPGTRLTVT.

Remarks on this clone: This CDR3 is also generated by other DNA sequences in the sample. This sequence joins TRBV2 and TRBJ1-1; D remains ambiguous. CDR3 length: 13 amino acids. Germline CDR1 is SNHLY and CDR2 is FYNNEI. V lost 4 bases, J lost 4 bases, and 10 bases lay in between. Here the CDR3 reads CASSATGGTEAFF. In nucleotides, the CDR3 is TGTGCCAGCAGTGCTACGGGTGGCACTGAAGCTTTCTTT. The full variable domain, with the rest looked up from reference TRBV2 and TRBJ1-1, is EPEVTQTPSHQVTQMGQEVILRCVPISNHLYFYWYRQILGQKVEFLVSFYNNEISEKSEIFDDQFSVERPDGSNFTLKIRSTKLEDSAMYFCASSATGGTEAFFGQGTRLTVV.

This chain connects TRBV7-2 to TRBJ1-2, with 9 bases lining up with TRBD1. The CDR3 is made up of 13 amino acids. J gave up 8 bases and V 5 bases, and 6 bases lay outside the gene matches. The germline V gene encodes CDR1 SGHTA and CDR2 FQGNSA. The CDR3 protein is CASSVRQGVGYTF. CDR3 DNA: TGTGCCAGCAGCGTAAGACAGGGGGTCGGCTACACCTTC.

This clone was recorded a few times. The rearrangement uses TRBV2 and TRBJ1-3; the D gene is possibly TRBD1 (6 bases). Germline-derived CDR1 and CDR2 are SNHLY and FYNNEI. Trimming stripped 1 base from V and 0 bases from J, with 16 bases between. The CDR3 spans 18 residues. This chain's CDR3 is CASSEDTLQGFSGNTIYF. The CDR3 coding sequence is TGTGCCAGCAGTGAAGATACGCTACAGGGATTCTCTGGAAACACCATATATTTT.

In nucleotides, the CDR3 is TGTGCCAGCAGTTGGAGCGGGGGAGGGGACATTCAGTACTTC. Translating gives CASSWSGGGDIQYF. The chain combines TRBV7-9 with TRBJ2-4, with 8 nucleotides matching TRBD2. The CDR3 is 14 residues long. Germline-derived CDR1 and CDR2 are SEHNR and FQNEAQ (reference sequence). V gave up 6 bases and J gave up 8 bases; unmatched junction bases: 9.

The chain uses TRBV5-4 and TRBJ2-3; 7 nucleotides agree with TRBD1. V gave up 7 bases and J gave up 4 bases; unmatched junction bases: 12. This CDR3 contains 15 residues. CDR1 is SGHNT and CDR2 is YYREEE in the germline V gene (reference sequence). The CDR3 DNA follows: TGTGCCAGCGGTCTCGACAGGGTCGACGCAGATACGCAGTATTTT. This translates into CASGLDRVDADTQYF.

The V and J genes are TRBV2 and TRBJ2-7; TRBD2 agrees at 9 bases. Unmatched junction bases numbered 9, after V lost 7 bases and J lost 5 bases. Germline loops: CDR1 SNHLY, CDR2 FYNNEI. The CDR3 covers 14 residues. The CDR3 protein is CASNAGGPQNEQYF. The DNA of the CDR3 is TGTGCCAGCAACGCGGGAGGGCCGCAGAACGAGCAGTACTTC.

The V gene is TRBV6-2 or TRBV6-3, the J gene TRBJ2-1; 9 bases agree with TRBD2. CDR3 length: 16 amino acids. Germline CDR1 reads MNHEY; CDR2 reads SVGEGT. Germline trimming cut 0 bases from V and 7 bases from J; bases unmatched to any gene: 7. The DNA of the CDR3 is TGTGCCAGCAGTTACTCGAAACCTAGCGGGAAGAATGAGCAGTTCTTC. It encodes CASSYSKPSGKNEQFF.